The 13 T cell receptor beta chains given below trace back to one sample, sequenced in a study of blood T cell repertoires in COVID-19. The protocol was immunoSEQ multiplex PCR, while the TCRdb copy is restricted to in-frame clones and leaves out a portion. The sample includes some 360,000 clones, approximately 90% of them seen just once. Sequenced sample: peripheral blood. The receptors shown here come from a woman aged 55 to 70 with COVID-19, enrolled during active disease.

With respect to this clone: Other DNA sequences of this sample code for an identical CDR3. V is TRBV5-1 and J is TRBJ1-1, with unresolved D. V lost 3 bases, J lost 0 bases, and 9 bases lay in between. The CDR3 totals 14 residues. Germline lookup yields CDR1 SGHRS and CDR2 YFSETQ. The CDR3 DNA follows: TGCGCCAGCAGCTCGGGGTCTCTGAACACTGAAGCTTTCTTT. Translation: CASSSGSLNTEAFF. The complete variable domain, with remaining parts taken from reference TRBV5-1 and TRBJ1-1, reads KAGVTQTPRYLIKTRGQQVTLSCSPISGHRSVSWYQQTPGQGLQFLFEYFSETQRNKGNFPGRFSGRQFSNSRSEMNVSTLELGDSALYLCASSSGSLNTEAFFGQGTRLTVV.

The chain uses TRBV28 and TRBJ2-7, with TRBD1 identical over 10 bases. The V gene's germline CDR1 is MDHEN and CDR2 SYDVKM. The ends lost 10 bases at V and 4 bases at J; junction bases unmatched: 4. This CDR3 is 12 amino acids long. The CDR3 here is CATGTGVYEQYF. CDR3 nucleotides: TGTGCCACGGGGACAGGGGTTTACGAGCAGTACTTC.

The rearrangement links TRBV30 to TRBJ1-1; D gene unclear. The germline gives CDR1 GTSNPN, CDR2 SVGIG (reference sequence). Trimming took off 3 bases at V and 1 base at J, with 9 bases between the two ends. CDR3 length: 13 amino acids. CDR3 in DNA: TGTGCCTGGAGCGCCCCCAGGAACACTGAAGCTTTCTTT. Its protein is CAWSAPRNTEAFF.

This chain connects TRBV19 to TRBJ1-2; D is possibly TRBD1 (6 bases). The CDR3 is 15 amino acids. V shed 4 bases and J shed 2 bases, with 14 bases lying between them. The germline CDR1 and CDR2 sequences are LNHDA and SQIVND (reference sequence). The CDR3 sequence is CASSTYTGPNYGYTF. CDR3 DNA sequence: TGTGCCAGTAGTACTTACACAGGGCCGAACTATGGCTACACCTTC. Full variable domain (rest looked up from reference TRBV19 and TRBJ1-2): DGGITQSPKYLFRKEGQNVTLSCEQNLNHDAMYWYRQDPGQGLRLIYYSQIVNDFQKGDIAEGYSVSREKKESFPLTVTSAQKNPTAFYLCASSTYTGPNYGYTFGSGTRLTVV.

With respect to this clone: Other DNA sequences in this sample translate to the same CDR3. V usage is TRBV4-2 and J usage is TRBJ1-3, with D perhaps matching TRBD1 (6 bases). Germline lookup yields CDR1 LGHNA and CDR2 YNFKEQ. Trimming stripped 0 bases from V and 0 bases from J, with 9 bases between. The CDR3 runs to 16 residues. The CDR3 sequence is CASSQDRTASGNTIYF. CDR3 nucleotides: TGTGCCAGCAGCCAAGATCGGACAGCCTCTGGAAACACCATATATTTT.

The chain couples TRBV18 to TRBJ2-2; 9 bases align to TRBD2. Germline-derived CDR1 and CDR2 are KGHSH and LQKENI. The V segment lost 1 base and the J segment 3 bases; nucleotides outside the gene matches: 3. The length of the CDR3 is 16 residues. The CDR3 region is CASSPLVAGDTGELFF. In DNA form, the CDR3 reads TGTGCCAGCTCACCACTAGTAGCGGGGGACACCGGGGAGCTGTTTTTT.

The J gene is TRBJ2-6, the V gene TRBV4-2, with 9 bases identical to TRBD1. J was trimmed by 0 bases and V by 4 bases; bases with no gene match: 7. CDR1 and CDR2 from the germline V gene are LGHNA and YNFKEQ. The CDR3 consists of 18 residues. The CDR3 DNA is TGTGCCAGCAGCCTCGGAGGGACAGGGAGCTCTGGGGCCAACGTCCTGACTTTC. It specifies CASSLGGTGSSGANVLTF.

In its sample, this clone was seen a few times. The chain uses TRBV18 and TRBJ1-1; 8 positions agree with TRBD1. V lost 5 bases and J lost 7; bases outside the gene matches: 6. Germline loops: CDR1 KGHSH, CDR2 LQKENI. CDR3 size: 13 residues. CDR3 in DNA: TGTGCCAGCTCAGCCAGGGGGCCTGGTGAAGCTTTCTTT. Its translation is CASSARGPGEAFF.

The rearrangement links TRBV3-1 (or the pseudogene TRBV3-2) to TRBJ1-1; D perhaps matches TRBD1 (5 bases). Trimming left V 1 base short and J 10 bases short, with 10 bases between. The CDR3 is 12 residues long. From germline, CDR1 is LGHDT and CDR2 YNNKEL (reference sequence). The CDR3 coding sequence is TGTGCCAGCAGCCAAGCGGACAATCTAGCTTTCTTT. This translates into CASSQADNLAFF.

This chain connects TRBV19 to TRBJ1-1, with unresolved D. Trimming left V 5 bases short and J 1 base short, with 17 bases between. The CDR3 covers 16 residues. Germline CDR1 LNHDA, CDR2 SQIVND (reference sequence). The CDR3 DNA sequence: TGTGCCAGTAGTCCCTCGACGGGAATAACGAACACTGAAGCTTTCTTT. This gives the protein CASSPSTGITNTEAFF.

A remark on this clone: The sample has other DNA sequences that encode this CDR3 too. V and J are TRBV10-3 and TRBJ2-7, with 15 positions matching TRBD2. This CDR3 has 14 amino acids. Trimming at V came to 6 bases and at J to 4 bases, leaving 1 base not matched to a gene. Germline assignment: CDR1 ENHRY and CDR2 SYGVKD. Written as DNA, the CDR3 is TGTGCCATCAGGGGGACTAGCGGGGGGTACGAGCAGTACTTC. Its translation is CAIRGTSGGYEQYF.

The chain carries TRBV18 and TRBJ1-2; D is unresolved. V shed 9 bases and J shed 0 bases, with 14 bases lying between them. The length of the CDR3 is 14 residues. Germline values: CDR1 KGHSH, CDR2 LQKENI. In nucleotides, the CDR3 is TGTGCCAGTTCCTCTACGGGGTCTAACTATGGCTACACCTTC. This translates into CASSSTGSNYGYTF.

The CDR3 DNA sequence: TGTGCCAGCAGTGTTAGCGGGTTATCGACCCAGTACTTC. Translated, it gives CASSVSGLSTQYF. The chain couples TRBV2 to TRBJ2-5; 7 bases match TRBD2. Losses at the gene ends were 4 bases for V and 7 bases for J; bases not matched to a gene: 6. The germline V gene encodes CDR1 SNHLY and CDR2 FYNNEI. CDR3 size: 13 residues.